This record covers a single T cell receptor beta chain. This sample was included in a study of blood T cell repertoires in COVID-19. At the level of the study: In each case, the material was cDNA or gDNA derived from T cells, B-cell-depleted T cells, or PBMCs.

Some clones are missing from TCRdb's copy, which holds only in-frame ones; the method was immunoSEQ multiplex PCR. The repertoire includes around 95,000 clones, roughly 80% of them detected once, and approximately 30% sits in the top ten. The CDR3 contains 15 residues. Per the germline V gene, CDR1 is LGHDT and CDR2 is YNNKEL (reference sequence). V dropped 4 bases and J dropped 11; count of bases not matched to a gene: 12. The rearrangement links TRBV3-1 (or the pseudogene TRBV3-2) to TRBJ2-2; 8 bases agree with TRBD1. Sequenced sample: peripheral blood. This clonotype was sampled from a man aged 70-80 years with active or convalescent COVID-19. The chain's CDR3 is CASSPPDRAVGELFF. The CDR3 nucleotides read TGTGCCAGCAGCCCCCCGGACAGGGCGGTGGGAGAGCTGTTTTTT.